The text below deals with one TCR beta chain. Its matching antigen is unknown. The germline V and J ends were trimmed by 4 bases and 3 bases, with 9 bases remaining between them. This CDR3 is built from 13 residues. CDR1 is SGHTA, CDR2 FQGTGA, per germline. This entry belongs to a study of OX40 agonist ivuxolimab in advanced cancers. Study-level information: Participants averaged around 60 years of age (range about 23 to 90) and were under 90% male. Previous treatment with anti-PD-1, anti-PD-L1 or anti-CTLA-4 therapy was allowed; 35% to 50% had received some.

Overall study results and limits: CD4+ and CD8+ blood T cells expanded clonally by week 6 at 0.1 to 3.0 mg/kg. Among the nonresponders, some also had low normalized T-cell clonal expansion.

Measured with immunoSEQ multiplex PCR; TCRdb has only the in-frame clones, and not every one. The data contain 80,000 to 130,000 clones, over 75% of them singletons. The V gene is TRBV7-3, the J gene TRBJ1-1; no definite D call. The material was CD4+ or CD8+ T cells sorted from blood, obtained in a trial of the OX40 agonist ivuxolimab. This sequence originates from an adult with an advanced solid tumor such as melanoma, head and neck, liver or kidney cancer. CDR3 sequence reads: CASSWNGDTEAFF. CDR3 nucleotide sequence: TGTGCCAGCAGCTGGAACGGGGACACTGAAGCTTTCTTT. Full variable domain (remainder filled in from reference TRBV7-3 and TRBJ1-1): GAGVSQTPSNKVTEKGKYVELRCDPISGHTALYWYRQSLGQGPEFLIYFQGTGAADDSGLPNDRFFAVRPEGSVSTLKIQRTERGDSAVYLCASSWNGDTEAFFGQGTRLTVV.